One and the same sample provided the 12 T cell receptor beta chains below, sequenced in a study of CD8 T cells in ankylosing spondylitis. General study results and limits: Seemingly distinctive of ankylosing spondylitis blood was a TCR beta motif formed by eight highly homologous variants.

Antigens of these TCRs are unknown. Using its own MiXCR run on the 5' RACE reads, TCRdb lists one record per CDR3 protein. This sample yields around 91,000 distinct CDR3 sequences, of which around 8.5% are seen a single time; about 31% belongs to the top ten. Sample: blood, either unsorted or a sorted T cell fraction (not recorded which). The origin of the receptors is a male donor with ankylosing spondylitis.

The chain links TRBV5-1 to TRBJ1-1; no reliable D call. CDR1 is SGHRS, CDR2 YFSETQ, per germline. CDR3 length: 16 residues. Deletions cut 4 bases from V and 2 bases from J, with 18 bases between. DNA of the CDR3: TGCGCCAGCAGCCCTACCTATCGGGAGGGAAACACTGAAGCTTTCTTT. This codes for CASSPTYREGNTEAFF.

This clonotype appeared many times. The rearrangement joins TRBV29-1 to TRBJ2-7, with D perhaps TRBD2 (5 bases). This CDR3 contains 14 residues. The V and J ends lost 3 bases and 1 base respectively, with 13 bases between them. Germline V gives CDR1 SQVTM, CDR2 ANQGSEA. CDR3 sequence: CSVESEGVSYEQYF. The CDR3 DNA is TGCAGCGTTGAGTCTGAGGGTGTTTCCTACGAGCAGTACTTC.

This clonotype was observed many times. The gene calls are TRBV4-1 and TRBJ2-1, with TRBD2 matching over 12 bases. Germline CDR1 is MGHRA and CDR2 is YSYEKL. This CDR3 spans 14 amino acids. V trimming: 4 bases; J trimming: 9 bases; junction bases outside the gene matches: 4. In DNA form, the CDR3 reads TGCGCCAGCAGCCTGAGACTAGCGGGAGTTGAGCAGTTCTTC. Amino acid sequence: CASSLRLAGVEQFF.

This clonotype was seen a few times. The chain uses TRBV20-1 and TRBJ1-5, with unresolved D. V shed 0 bases and J shed 0 bases, with 6 bases lying between them. Germline V lookup: CDR1 DFQATT, CDR2 SNEGSKA (reference sequence). This CDR3 has 14 amino acids. The CDR3 here is CSARDQYSNQPQHF. In nucleotides, the CDR3 is TGCAGTGCTAGAGATCAATATAGCAATCAGCCCCAGCATTTT.

This clonotype was detected many times. The chain combines TRBV7-8 with TRBJ1-6; D is uncertain. Per germline, CDR1 SGHVS and CDR2 FQNEAQ. This CDR3 has 15 residues. Trimming left V 4 bases short and J 7 bases short, with 14 bases between. The CDR3 loop reads CASSSPDMGNSPLHF. The CDR3 DNA sequence: TGTGCCAGCAGCTCCCCCGATATGGGAAATTCACCCCTCCACTTT.

This clonotype was detected ten times or more. The V call is TRBV29-1, the J call TRBJ2-1; D is uncertain. The CDR3 sequence is 13 residues long. Germline V gene sequence: CDR1 SQVTM, CDR2 ANQGSEA. V was clipped by 5 bases and J by 0 bases, with 8 bases between them. CDR3 DNA sequence: TGCAGCGTTTGGGGAAGCTCCTACAATGAGCAGTTCTTC. Its protein is CSVWGSSYNEQFF.

This clonotype has at least ten counts. V gene TRBV19 combines with J gene TRBJ2-7; TRBD1 matches 11 bases. Germline V gene lookup returns CDR1 LNHDA and CDR2 SQIVND (reference sequence). V shed 9 bases and J 7 bases; nucleotides not matched to a gene: 11. The CDR3 runs to 14 residues. Written as DNA, the CDR3 is TGTGCCAGCGAACCGGGACAGGGGGTTAATGAGCAGTACTTC. Protein product: CASEPGQGVNEQYF.

Many counts were recorded for this clonotype. The CDR3 DNA follows: TGTGCCAGCAGTGACCGCCTAGCGGGAGGGGATGAGCAGTTCTTC. Residues: CASSDRLAGGDEQFF. The V gene is TRBV6-4, the J gene TRBJ2-1; 12 positions match TRBD2. The J segment lost 8 bases and the V segment lost 2 bases, leaving 4 bases of the junction unmatched. Per germline, CDR1 MRHNA and CDR2 SNTAGT. The CDR3 is 15 residues long.

This clonotype turned up a few times. An end of the junction differs from the germline gene, which may be a read error. The chain uses TRBV6-1 and TRBJ2-1, with unresolved D. The CDR3 is 12 residues long. CDR1 MNHNS and CDR2 SASEGT come from the germline V gene. Written as DNA, the CDR3 is TGTGCCAGCAGTGAAGCGCGTCTGGACCGGCTCTTC. Translated, it gives CASSEARLDRLF.

The chain employs TRBV5-1 and TRBJ2-1; D remains ambiguous. The germline CDR1 and CDR2 sequences are SGHRS and YFSETQ. The CDR3 sequence is 12 residues long. Trimming took 4 bases from V and 7 from J, leaving 9 bases between them. CDR3 in amino acids: CASSTGPNEQFF. As DNA, the CDR3 is TGCGCCAGCAGCACCGGGCCGAATGAGCAGTTCTTC.

Points on this clonotype: At one end, the junction sequence differs from germline, possibly due to a read error. The chain carries TRBV25-1 and TRBJ1-1; possible D gene TRBD1, 6 bases. The CDR3 covers 11 residues. CDR1 is MGHDK and CDR2 is SYGVNS in the germline V gene. In nucleotides, the CDR3 is TGTGCCAGCAGTCAGGGGTGGCAGTTAAGCTTT. Amino acids: CASSQGWQLSF.

This clonotype has only one observation. The chain employs TRBV28 and TRBJ2-3, with TRBD2 as a possible D gene (6 bases). CDR1 and CDR2 (germline): MDHEN, SYDVKM. V lost 5 bases and J 0 bases, leaving 18 bases between the germline ends. The CDR3 is 17 amino acids. CDR3 loop: CASSPPIVGTSTDTQYF. CDR3 coding DNA: TGTGCCAGCAGTCCCCCTATAGTTGGGACTAGCACAGATACGCAGTATTTT. The full variable domain, completed using reference TRBV28 and TRBJ2-3, is DVKVTQSSRYLVKRTGEKVFLECVQDMDHENMFWYRQDPGLGLRLIYFSYDVKMKEKGDIPEGYSVSREKKERFSLILESASTNQTSMYLCASSPPIVGTSTDTQYFGPGTRLTVL.